This TCR beta chain comes out of a study of beta chain features in type 1 diabetes. The investigators reverse transcribed all of the isolated RNA, so they sequenced expressed TCRB transcripts. The protocol was immunoSEQ multiplex PCR, while the TCRdb copy is restricted to in-frame clones and leaves out a portion. The sample carries 970,000 or so clones, roughly 17% recorded once. The V and J ends lost 5 bases and 7 bases respectively, with 21 bases between them. This CDR3 region has 15 residues. Germline CDR1 reads SGHTA; CDR2 reads FQGNSA. The chain has TRBV7-2 and TRBJ2-7, with unresolved D. The sequence was obtained from a young woman in good health. The sample consisted of naive CD4+ T cells from blood. CDR3 nucleotide sequence: TGTGCCAGCAGCCCATGGCTACTTACCGGTGCAGAGCAGTACTTC. It encodes CASSPWLLTGAEQYF.